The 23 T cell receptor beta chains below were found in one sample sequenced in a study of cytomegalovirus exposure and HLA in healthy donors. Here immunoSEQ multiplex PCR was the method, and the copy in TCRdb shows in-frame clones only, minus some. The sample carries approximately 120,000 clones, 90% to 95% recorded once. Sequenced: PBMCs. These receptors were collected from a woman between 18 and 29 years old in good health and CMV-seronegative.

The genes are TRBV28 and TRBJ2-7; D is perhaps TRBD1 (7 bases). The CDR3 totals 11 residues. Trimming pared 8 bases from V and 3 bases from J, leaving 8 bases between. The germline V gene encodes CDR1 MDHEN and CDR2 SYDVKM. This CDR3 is CASQGGYEQYF. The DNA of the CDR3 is TGTGCCAGCCAGGGGGGCTACGAGCAGTACTTC.

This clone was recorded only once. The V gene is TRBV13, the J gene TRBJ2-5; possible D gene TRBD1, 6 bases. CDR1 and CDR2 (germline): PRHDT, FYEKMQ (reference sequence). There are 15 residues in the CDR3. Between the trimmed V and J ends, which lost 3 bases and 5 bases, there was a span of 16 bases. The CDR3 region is CASSFENREGETQYF. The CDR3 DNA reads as TGTGCCAGCAGCTTCGAAAACAGGGAAGGGGAGACCCAGTACTTC.

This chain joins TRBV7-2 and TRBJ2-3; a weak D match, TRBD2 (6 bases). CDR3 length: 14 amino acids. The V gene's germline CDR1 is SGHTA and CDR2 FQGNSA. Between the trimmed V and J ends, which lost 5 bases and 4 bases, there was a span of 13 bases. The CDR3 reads CASSPRLVSDTQYF. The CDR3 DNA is TGTGCCAGCAGCCCCAGACTAGTATCAGATACGCAGTATTTT.

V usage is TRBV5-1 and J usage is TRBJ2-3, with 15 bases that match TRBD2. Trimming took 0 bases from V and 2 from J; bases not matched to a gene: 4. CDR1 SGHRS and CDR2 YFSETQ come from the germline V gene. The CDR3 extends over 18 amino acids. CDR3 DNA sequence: TGCGCCAGCAGCTTGGCACGGACTAGCGGGGGGGACACAGATACGCAGTATTTT. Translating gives CASSLARTSGGDTDTQYF.

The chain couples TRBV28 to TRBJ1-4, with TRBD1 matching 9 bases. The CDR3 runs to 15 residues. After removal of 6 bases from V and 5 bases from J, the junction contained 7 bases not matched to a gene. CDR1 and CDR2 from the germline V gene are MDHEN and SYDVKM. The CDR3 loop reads CASSPHGQGNEKLFF. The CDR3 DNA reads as TGTGCCAGCAGCCCTCACGGACAGGGGAATGAAAAACTGTTTTTT.

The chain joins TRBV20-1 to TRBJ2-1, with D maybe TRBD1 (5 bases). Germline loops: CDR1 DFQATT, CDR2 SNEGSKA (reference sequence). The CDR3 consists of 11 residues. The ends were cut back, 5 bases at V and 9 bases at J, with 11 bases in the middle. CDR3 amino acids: CSALGPTEQFF. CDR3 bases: TGCAGTGCTTTGGGGCCGACTGAGCAGTTCTTC.

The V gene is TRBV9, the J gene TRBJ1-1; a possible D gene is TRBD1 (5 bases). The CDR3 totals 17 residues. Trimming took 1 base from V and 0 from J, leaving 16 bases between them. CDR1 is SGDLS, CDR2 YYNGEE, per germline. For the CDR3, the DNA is TGTGCCAGCAGCGTACACCCCTCCACAGGAATGAACACTGAAGCTTTCTTT. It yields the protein CASSVHPSTGMNTEAFF.

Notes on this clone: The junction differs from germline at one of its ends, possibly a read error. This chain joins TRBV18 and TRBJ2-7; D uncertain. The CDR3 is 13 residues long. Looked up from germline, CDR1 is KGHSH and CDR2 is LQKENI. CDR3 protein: CASSPLASYEQYF. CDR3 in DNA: TGTGCCAGCTCACCACTAGCCTCCTATGAGCAGTACTTC.

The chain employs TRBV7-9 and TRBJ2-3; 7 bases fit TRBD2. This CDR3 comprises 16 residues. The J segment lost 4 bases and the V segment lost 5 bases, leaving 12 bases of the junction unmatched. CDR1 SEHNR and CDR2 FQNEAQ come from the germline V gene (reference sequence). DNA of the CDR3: TGTGCCAGCAGCCCTCCGATGAGGGGAGGGGCAGATACGCAGTATTTT. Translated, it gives CASSPPMRGGADTQYF.

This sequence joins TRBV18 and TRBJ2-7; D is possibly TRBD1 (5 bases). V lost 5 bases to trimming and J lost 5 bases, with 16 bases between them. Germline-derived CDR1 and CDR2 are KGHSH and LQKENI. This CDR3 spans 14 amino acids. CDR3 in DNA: TGTGCCAGCTCATCCCTGGGGCAGGGCGACGAGCAGTACTTC. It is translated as CASSSLGQGDEQYF.

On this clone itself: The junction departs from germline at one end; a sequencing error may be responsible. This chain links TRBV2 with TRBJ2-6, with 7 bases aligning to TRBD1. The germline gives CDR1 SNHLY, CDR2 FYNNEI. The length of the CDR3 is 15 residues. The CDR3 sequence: CASREDRAGANVLTF. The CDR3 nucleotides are TGTGCCAGCAGAGAAGACAGGGCTGGGGCCAACGTCCTGACTTTC. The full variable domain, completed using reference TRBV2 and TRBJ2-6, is EPEVTQTPSHQVTQMGQEVILRCVPISNHLYFYWYRQILGQKVEFLVSFYNNEISEKSEIFDDQFSVERPDGSNFTLKIRSTKLEDSAMYFCASREDRAGANVLTFGAGSRLTVL.

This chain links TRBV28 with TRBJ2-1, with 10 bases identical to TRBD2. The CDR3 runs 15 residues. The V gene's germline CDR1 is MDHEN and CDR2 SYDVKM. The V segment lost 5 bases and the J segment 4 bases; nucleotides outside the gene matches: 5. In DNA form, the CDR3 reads TGTGCCAGCAGTCTCACTAGCGGGGTTTACAATGAGCAGTTCTTC. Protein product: CASSLTSGVYNEQFF.

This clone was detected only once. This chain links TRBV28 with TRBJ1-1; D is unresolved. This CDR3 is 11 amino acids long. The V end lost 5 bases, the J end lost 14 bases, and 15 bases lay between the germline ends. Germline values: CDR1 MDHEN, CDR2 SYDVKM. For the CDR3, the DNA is TGTGCCAGCAGTCCCCCAGGTCTAATCTTCTTT. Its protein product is CASSPPGLIFF.

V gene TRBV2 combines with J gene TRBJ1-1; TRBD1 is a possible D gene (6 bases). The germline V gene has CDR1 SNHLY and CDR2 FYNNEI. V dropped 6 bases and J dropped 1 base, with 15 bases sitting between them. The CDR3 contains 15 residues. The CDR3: CASRETGLGNTEAFF. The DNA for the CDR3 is TGTGCCAGCAGAGAAACAGGGTTGGGGAACACTGAAGCTTTCTTT.

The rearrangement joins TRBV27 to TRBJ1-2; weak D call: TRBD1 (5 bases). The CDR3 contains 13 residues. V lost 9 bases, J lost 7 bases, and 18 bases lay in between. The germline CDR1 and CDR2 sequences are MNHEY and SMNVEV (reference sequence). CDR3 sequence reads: CASKMTTQGGYTF. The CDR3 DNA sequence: TGTGCCAGTAAGATGACCACTCAGGGTGGCTACACCTTC.

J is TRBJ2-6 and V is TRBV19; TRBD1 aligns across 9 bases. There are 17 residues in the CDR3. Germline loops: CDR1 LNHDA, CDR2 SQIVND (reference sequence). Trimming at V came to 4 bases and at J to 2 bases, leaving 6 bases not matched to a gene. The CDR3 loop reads CASSTGQGVAGANVLTF. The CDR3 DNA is TGTGCCAGTAGTACGGGACAGGGTGTTGCTGGGGCCAACGTCCTGACTTTC.

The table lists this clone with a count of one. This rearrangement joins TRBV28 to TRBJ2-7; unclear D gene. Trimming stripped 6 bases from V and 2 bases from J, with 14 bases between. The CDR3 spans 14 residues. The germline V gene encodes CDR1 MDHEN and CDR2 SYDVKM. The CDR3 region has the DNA TGTGCCAGCAGCCGAGTAGCCTCAACCTACGAGCAGTACTTC. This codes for CASSRVASTYEQYF.

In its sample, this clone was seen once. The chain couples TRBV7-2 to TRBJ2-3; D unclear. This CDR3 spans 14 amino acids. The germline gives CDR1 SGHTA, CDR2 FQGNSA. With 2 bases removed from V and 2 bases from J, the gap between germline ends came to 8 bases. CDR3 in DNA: TGTGCCAGCAGCTTAACTACCATCACAGATACGCAGTATTTT. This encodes CASSLTTITDTQYF. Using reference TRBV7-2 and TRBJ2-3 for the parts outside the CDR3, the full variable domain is GAGVSQSPSNKVTEKGKDVELRCDPISGHTALYWYRQSLGQGLEFLIYFQGNSAPDKSGLPSDRFSAERTGGSVSTLTIQRTQQEDSAVYLCASSLTTITDTQYFGPGTRLTVL.

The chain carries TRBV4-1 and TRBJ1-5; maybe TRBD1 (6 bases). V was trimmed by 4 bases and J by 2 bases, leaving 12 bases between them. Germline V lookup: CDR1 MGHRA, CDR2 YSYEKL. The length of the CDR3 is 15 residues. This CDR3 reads CASSLAGAGNQPQHF. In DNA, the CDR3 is TGCGCCAGCAGCCTAGCAGGGGCGGGCAATCAGCCCCAGCATTTT.

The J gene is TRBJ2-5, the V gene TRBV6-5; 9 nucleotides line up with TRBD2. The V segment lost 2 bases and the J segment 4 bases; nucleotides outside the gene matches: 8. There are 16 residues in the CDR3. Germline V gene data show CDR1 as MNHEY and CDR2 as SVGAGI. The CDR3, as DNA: TGTGCCAGCAGTTACGTGGGCGGGAGGGCCGGAGAGACCCAGTACTTC. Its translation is CASSYVGGRAGETQYF.

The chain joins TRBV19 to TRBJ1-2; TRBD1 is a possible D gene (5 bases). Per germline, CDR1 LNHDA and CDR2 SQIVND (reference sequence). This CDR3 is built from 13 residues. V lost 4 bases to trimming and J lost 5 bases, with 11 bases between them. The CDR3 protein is CASSTGDLYGYTF. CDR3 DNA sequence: TGTGCCAGTAGTACCGGGGACTTATATGGCTACACCTTC.

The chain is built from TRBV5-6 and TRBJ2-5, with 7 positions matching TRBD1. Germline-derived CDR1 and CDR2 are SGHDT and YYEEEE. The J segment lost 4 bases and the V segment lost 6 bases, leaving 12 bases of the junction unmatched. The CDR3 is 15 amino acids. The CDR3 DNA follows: TGTGCCAGCACCTCATCCGGGACAGCTAGAGAGACCCAGTACTTC. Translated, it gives CASTSSGTARETQYF. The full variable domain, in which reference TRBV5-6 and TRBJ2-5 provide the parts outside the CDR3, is DAGVTQSPTHLIKTRGQQVTLRCSPKSGHDTVSWYQQALGQGPQFIFQYYEEEERQRGNFPDRFSGHQFPNYSSELNVNALLLGDSALYLCASTSSGTARETQYFGPGTRLLVL.

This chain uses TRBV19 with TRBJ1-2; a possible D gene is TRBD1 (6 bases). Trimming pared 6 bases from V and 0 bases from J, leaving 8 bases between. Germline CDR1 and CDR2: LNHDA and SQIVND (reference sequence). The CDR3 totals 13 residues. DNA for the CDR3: TGTGCCAGTAGGCCAGGGGCTAACTATGGCTACACCTTC. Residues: CASRPGANYGYTF.